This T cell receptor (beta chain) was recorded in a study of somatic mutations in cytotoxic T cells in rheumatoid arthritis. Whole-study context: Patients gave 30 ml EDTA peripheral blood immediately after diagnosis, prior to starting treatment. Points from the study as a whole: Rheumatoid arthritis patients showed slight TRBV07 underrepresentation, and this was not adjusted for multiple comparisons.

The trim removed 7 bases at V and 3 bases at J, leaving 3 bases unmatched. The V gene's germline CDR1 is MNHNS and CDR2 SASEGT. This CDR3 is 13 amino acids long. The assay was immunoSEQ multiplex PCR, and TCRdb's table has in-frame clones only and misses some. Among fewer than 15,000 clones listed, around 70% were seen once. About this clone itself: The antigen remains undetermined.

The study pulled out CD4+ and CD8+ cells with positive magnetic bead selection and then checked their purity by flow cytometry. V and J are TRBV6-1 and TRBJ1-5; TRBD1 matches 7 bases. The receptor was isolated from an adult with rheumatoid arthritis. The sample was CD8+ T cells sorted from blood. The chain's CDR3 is CASKGQNNQPQHF. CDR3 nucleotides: TGTGCCAGCAAGGGACAGAACAATCAGCCCCAGCATTTT.